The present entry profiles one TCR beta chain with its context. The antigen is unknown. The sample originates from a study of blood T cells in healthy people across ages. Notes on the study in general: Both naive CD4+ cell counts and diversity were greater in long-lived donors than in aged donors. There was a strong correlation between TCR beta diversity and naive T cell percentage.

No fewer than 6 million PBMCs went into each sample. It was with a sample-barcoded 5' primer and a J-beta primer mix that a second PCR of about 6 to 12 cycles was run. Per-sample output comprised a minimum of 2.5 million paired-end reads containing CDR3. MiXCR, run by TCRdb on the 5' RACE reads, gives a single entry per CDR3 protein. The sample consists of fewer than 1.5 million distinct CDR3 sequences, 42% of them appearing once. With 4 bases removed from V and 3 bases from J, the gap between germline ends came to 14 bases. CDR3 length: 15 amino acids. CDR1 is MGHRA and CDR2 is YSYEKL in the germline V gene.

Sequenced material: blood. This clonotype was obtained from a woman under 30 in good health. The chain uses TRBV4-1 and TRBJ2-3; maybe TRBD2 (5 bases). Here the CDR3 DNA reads TGCGCCAGCAGCCCCCCGGTACTAGGGACAGATACGCAGTATTTT. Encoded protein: CASSPPVLGTDTQYF.